The clone carrying this TCR beta chain was seen more than once but under ten times. Its antigen is undetermined. The data were obtained in a study of CD8 T cells in ankylosing spondylitis. General study points: A subset of motif variants has previously been described in the synovial fluid and blood of reactive arthritis. Clones linked to disease were reported to show significant enrichment in matched ankylosing spondylitis synovial fluid. In ankylosing spondylitis blood, a motif of roughly 8 highly homologous TCR beta variants appeared characteristic.

5'-RACE, quantitative and with molecular barcodes, yielded the TCR beta libraries. A single record per CDR3 protein comes from TCRdb applying MiXCR to the 5' RACE reads. The repertoire holds about 160,000 distinct CDR3 sequences, with under 45% as singletons. Deletions cut 2 bases from V and 1 base from J, with 5 bases between. This CDR3 contains 13 residues. The germline gives CDR1 ENHRY, CDR2 SYGVKD. Sample: synovial fluid, either unsorted or a sorted T cell fraction (not recorded which). This clonotype was obtained from a male donor with ankylosing spondylitis. The rearrangement links TRBV10-3 to TRBJ2-5; D gene unclear. The CDR3, as DNA: TGTGCCATCAGTGAGCCATTCCAAGAGACCCAGTACTTC. Its translation is CAISEPFQETQYF.